The source of this T cell receptor beta chain is a study of blood T cell repertoires in COVID-19. Individuals aged roughly 18 to 100 years were recruited from about two dozen US areas. Donors were grouped by their self-reported clinical history. Cohort 3 recovered donors had two negative PCRs, clearance, or symptom resolution. The CDR3 totals 17 residues. Germline V gene sequence: CDR1 MNHEY, CDR2 SMNVEV (reference sequence). V gave up 2 bases and J gave up 7 bases; unmatched junction bases: 11. Per the original methods: The authors estimated nucleated cell counts from reference gene primer amplification. Sequencing used immunoSEQ multiplex PCR; TCRdb keeps in-frame clones, though not all of them. V and J calls and clone size follow that table, whereas D and trimming were derived from the DNA. The sample carries approximately 200,000 clones, about 81% recorded once.

The chain is built from TRBV27 and TRBJ1-4; 9 nucleotides align to TRBD1. The sequence derives from a man aged 35 to 55 who had recovered from COVID-19. The sample taken for sequencing was PBMCs or T cells enriched from blood (not recorded which). The CDR3 DNA sequence: TGTGCCAGCAGTTTAGCGGAATCGACAGGGGGTTCTGAAAAACTGTTTTTT. It yields the protein CASSLAESTGGSEKLFF. Together with reference TRBV27 and TRBJ1-4, the CDR3 gives the full variable domain: EAQVTQNPRYLITVTGKKLTVTCSQNMNHEYMSWYRQDPGLGLRQIYYSMNVEVTDKGDVPEGYKVSRKEKRNFPLILESPSPNQTSLYFCASSLAESTGGSEKLFFGSGTQLSVL.